The present T cell receptor (beta chain) was sequenced within a study of identical twins. The sample holds a few counts of this clonotype. TCRdb reanalysed the 5' RACE reads using MiXCR and keeps one entry per CDR3 protein. The sample consists of 1.5 million to 2 million distinct CDR3 sequences, about 32% of them appearing once. V was clipped by 6 bases and J by 2 bases, with 13 bases between them. The CDR3 sequence is 14 residues long. Germline CDR1 MNHNY, CDR2 SVGAGI (reference sequence). This clonotype originated in a newborn girl in good health. This sequence joins TRBV6-6 and TRBJ1-1; D uncertain. Sequenced sample: cord blood. CDR3 in amino acids: CASRSRGGNTEAFF. The CDR3 DNA reads TGTGCCAGCAGATCACGTGGTGGAAACACTGAAGCTTTCTTT.